Following are 7 T cell receptor beta chains from one sample sequenced in a study of beta chain features in type 1 diabetes. TCRB transcripts that were expressed got sequenced, as all of the isolated RNA had been reverse transcribed. Method: immunoSEQ multiplex PCR; TCRdb's copy keeps in-frame clones and lacks some. The sample contains 160,000 or so clones, roughly 9% of which appear only once. The source material was central memory CD4+ T cells from blood. The receptors were gathered from a woman aged 18 to 35 in good health.

The chain has TRBV7-2 and TRBJ2-2; a weak D match, TRBD2 (6 bases). V shed 5 bases and J shed 2 bases, with 15 bases lying between them. Germline-derived CDR1 and CDR2 are SGHTA and FQGNSA. This CDR3 has 16 residues. CDR3 protein: CASSHPSGGNTGELFF. CDR3 DNA sequence: TGTGCCAGCAGCCATCCATCCGGGGGAAACACCGGGGAGCTGTTTTTT.

The chain combines TRBV29-1 with TRBJ2-1; 8 nucleotides agree with TRBD2. Germline trimming cut 1 base from V and 9 bases from J; bases unmatched to any gene: 8. CDR1 SQVTM and CDR2 ANQGSEA come from the germline V gene. This CDR3 is built from 14 residues. CDR3 nucleotides: TGCAGCGTTGAAGGATCGGGACTAGTCGGTGAGCAGTTCTTC. Translation: CSVEGSGLVGEQFF.

This clone was detected a few times. The rearrangement links TRBV5-1 to TRBJ2-7; D remains unclear. Looked up from germline, CDR1 is SGHRS and CDR2 is YFSETQ. Trimming cost V 1 base and J 4 bases, with 15 bases left between them. This CDR3 comprises 15 residues. CDR3 sequence: CASSLSVSVAYEQYF. The DNA for the CDR3 is TGCGCCAGCAGCTTGAGTGTATCGGTAGCTTACGAGCAGTACTTC.

The chain is built from TRBV4-1 and TRBJ2-7; 8 nucleotides line up with TRBD1. This CDR3 contains 15 residues. Germline V gene sequence: CDR1 MGHRA, CDR2 YSYEKL. J was trimmed by 2 bases and V by 2 bases; bases with no gene match: 5. As DNA, the CDR3 is TGCGCCAGCAGCCAACAGCCGGACAGGGCCTACGAGCAGTACTTC. Protein sequence: CASSQQPDRAYEQYF.

In this sample, this clone turned up a few times. The CDR3 spells CASSPGSSGNTEAFF. CDR3 DNA: TGTGCCAGCAGCCCCGGGTCTTCGGGGAACACTGAAGCTTTCTTT. The chain carries TRBV7-2 and TRBJ1-1; no reliable D call. V was pared by 5 bases and J by 1 base, with 14 bases between. This CDR3 contains 15 residues. From germline, CDR1 is SGHTA and CDR2 FQGNSA.

This clone was recorded a few times. The chain uses TRBV6-5 and TRBJ2-5; D possibly corresponds to TRBD2 (6 bases). CDR1 is MNHEY and CDR2 is SVGAGI in the germline V gene. Trimming left V 5 bases short and J 6 bases short, with 19 bases between. The CDR3 extends over 15 amino acids. CDR3 sequence (DNA): TGTGCCAGCAGTCTGTCCGAGGCGGGGAAGAAGACCCAGTACTTC. Its protein is CASSLSEAGKKTQYF.

The chain is built from TRBV27 and TRBJ1-2, with D maybe TRBD1 (5 bases). This CDR3 comprises 15 residues. Germline loops: CDR1 MNHEY, CDR2 SMNVEV (reference sequence). Between the trimmed V and J ends, which lost 0 bases and 4 bases, there was a span of 12 bases. This CDR3 reads CASSLSSQGRYGYTF. CDR3 DNA sequence: TGTGCCAGCAGTTTATCGTCGCAGGGCCGCTATGGCTACACCTTC.